The rows below give T cell receptor beta chains drawn from one sample of a study of blood T cell repertoires in COVID-19. TCRdb's table, derived via immunoSEQ multiplex PCR, lists solely in-frame clones and lacks some. The repertoire holds some 300,000 clones, with 89% as singletons. Sample: peripheral blood. These receptors were collected from a woman under 40 with COVID-19, enrolled during active disease. CDR3s include the opening cysteine and the closing phenylalanine or tryptophan. A D gene is named only where the DNA matches it firmly. Size is omitted from some rows. Given values are once, few, many or a class for expanded clones.

TRBJ1-2 | TRBV24-1 | NA | NA | TGTGCCACCAGTGACCCCCACAGGGAATATGGCTACACCTTC | CATSDPHREYGYTF
TRBJ2-1 | TRBV6-6 | NA | TRBD1 | TGTGCCAGCAGGGGGACAGGGGGCATGGATGAGCAGTTCTTC | CASRGTGGMDEQFF
TRBJ2-5 | TRBV5-1 | NA | NA | TGCGCCAGCAGTAACGGACAGCCCCAAGAGACCCAGTACTTC | CASSNGQPQETQYF
TRBJ2-2 | TRBV7-3 | NA | TRBD2 | TGTGCCAGCAGCTTGAACCCTCCGGGACTAGCGGGGTCAGACGGGGAGCTGTTTTTT | CASSLNPPGLAGSDGELFF
TRBJ1-1 | TRBV7-9 | NA | NA | TGTGCCAGCAGCTTTAATGGCGGCACTGAAGCTTTCTTT | CASSFNGGTEAFF
TRBJ1-1 | TRBV9 | many | NA | TGTGCCAGCAGCGTAGGGGTTAGAGGGAAGAACACTGAAGCTTTCTTT | CASSVGVRGKNTEAFF
TRBJ2-1 | TRBV7-9 | NA | NA | TGTGCCAGCAGTCAAATTGGGAGAGAGCAGTTCTTC | CASSQIGREQFF
TRBJ2-7 | TRBV7-2 | few | NA | TGTGCCAGCAGCTTAGGGGCAGTGAGCTCCTACGAGCAGTACTTC | CASSLGAVSSYEQYF
TRBJ1-6 | TRBV27 | NA | NA | TGTGCCAGCAGACGGGTCCACAACTCCTATAATTCACCCCTCCACTTT | CASRRVHNSYNSPLHF
TRBJ1-1 | TRBV2 | NA | NA | TGTGCCAGCAGAATACAGGACGGCACTGAAGCTTTCTTT | CASRIQDGTEAFF
TRBJ1-2 | TRBV10-3 | NA | NA | TGTGCCATCAGTGACTTGATTGCAGGGGCCTATGGCTACACCTTC | CAISDLIAGAYGYTF
TRBJ2-5 | TRBV9 | NA | TRBD2 | TGTGCCAGCAGCGTGAGCGGGGGGCCGGGGGAGACCCAGTACTTC | CASSVSGGPGETQYF
TRBJ2-3 | TRBV4-2 | NA | NA | TGTGCCAGCAGCCCGAACGAACAGGACACAGATACGCAGTATTTT | CASSPNEQDTDTQYF
TRBJ1-1 | TRBV29-1 | NA | NA | TGCAGCGTTGGGTCCGGGAACACTGAAGCTTTCTTT | CSVGSGNTEAFF
TRBJ2-7 | TRBV12-3/TRBV12-4 | NA | NA | TGTGCCAGCAGCCTCCCGGAGGGCGAGCAGTACTTC | CASSLPEGEQYF
TRBJ1-5 | TRBV19 | once | NA | TGTGCCAGTAGTCATACAGGGTCGAATCAGCCCCAGCATTTT | CASSHTGSNQPQHF
TRBJ2-3 | TRBV28 | NA | TRBD2 | TGTGCCAGCAGTTTGACTAGCGGGGGGAGAGATACGCAGTATTTT | CASSLTSGGRDTQYF
TRBJ1-5 | TRBV20-1 | NA | NA | TGCAGTGCTAGTCCGGGCAGGGCTGTTCAGCCCCAGCATTTT | CSASPGRAVQPQHF
TRBJ2-1 | TRBV10-1 | NA | NA | TGCGCCAGCAGTGTATCCCCCGCCGGGAATGAGCAGTTCTTC | CASSVSPAGNEQFF
TRBJ2-5 | TRBV6-5 | once | TRBD2 | TGTGCCAGCAGTTCACTAGCGGGGGGGCCTCAAGAGACCCAGTACTTC | CASSSLAGGPQETQYF
TRBJ1-2 | TRBV7-2 | NA | NA | TGTGCCAGCAGCAACCGGGGAGGGATCTATGGCTACACCTTC | CASSNRGGIYGYTF
TRBJ1-1 | TRBV9 | NA | NA | TGTGCCAGCAACCCCAGGGGATTGGGAGCCCAGAACACTGAAGCTTTCTTT | CASNPRGLGAQNTEAFF
TRBJ1-1 | TRBV19 | NA | NA | TGTGCCAGTGAGATACGGGGGATGAACACTGAAGCTTTCTTT | CASEIRGMNTEAFF
TRBJ1-6 | TRBV4-2 | NA | NA | TGTGCCAGCAGCCAAGTCCCTTGGGTCGGGGAAGGTTCACCCCTCCACTTT | CASSQVPWVGEGSPLHF
TRBJ1-1 | TRBV7-2 | NA | NA | TGTGCCAGCAGCTTACAGGCATACACTGAAGCTTTCTTT | CASSLQAYTEAFF
TRBJ2-2 | TRBV7-9 | once | NA | TGTGCCAGCAGCTTAGTTAGGAACACCGGGGAGCTGTTTTTT | CASSLVRNTGELFF
TRBJ2-1 | TRBV7-8 | once | NA | TGTGCCAGCAGCTCTGGCGGCAATGAGCAGTTCTTC | CASSSGGNEQFF
TRBJ1-2 | TRBV6-5 | NA | TRBD1 | TGTGCCAGCAGTTACGCGGAAGACAGGGCGGATGGCTACACCTTC | CASSYAEDRADGYTF
TRBJ2-5 | TRBV2 | once | NA | TGTGCCAGCACCGACAGTCAAGAGACCCAGTACTTC | CASTDSQETQYF
TRBJ1-3 | TRBV4-2 | NA | TRBD1 | TGTGCCAGCAGCCAGCGGGACAGGGGGCTAGCGAGCTCTGGAAACACCATATATTTT | CASSQRDRGLASSGNTIYF
TRBJ2-2 | TRBV7-8 | NA | NA | TGTGCCAGCAGCTTACTCGCGAACACCGGGGAGCTGTTTTTT | CASSLLANTGELFF
TRBJ1-2 | TRBV3-1/TRBV3-2 | once | NA | TGTGCCAGCAGCCAAGGGGACACCAGCTACACCTTC | CASSQGDTSYTF
TRBJ1-6 | TRBV10-3 | NA | NA | TGTGCCATCAGTGAACGACAGGCAGCTACGAATAATTCACCCCTCCACTTT | CAISERQAATNNSPLHF